One TCR beta chain is described in this entry. The repertoire was sequenced with immunoSEQ multiplex PCR; TCRdb's copy has only in-frame clones and lacks some. The sample yields about 47,000 clones, approximately 80% seen once. The sample comes from a study of blood T cell repertoires in COVID-19. Study information: The origin of the acute and convalescent COVID-19 samples was the United States, Italy and Spain.

This CDR3 is built from 14 residues. CDR1 and CDR2 from the germline V gene are LNHDA and SQIVND (reference sequence). Trimming removed 3 bases at V and 4 bases at J, with 10 bases between. The rearrangement uses TRBV19 and TRBJ1-5; tentatively, D is TRBD1 (6 bases). The clonotype comes from a man aged 60 to 75 with acute or convalescent COVID-19. Sequencing was carried out using peripheral blood. The CDR3 nucleotides are TGTGCCAGTAGTATTGCAGGGGAAAATCAGCCCCAGCATTTT. Translated: CASSIAGENQPQHF.